This T cell receptor beta chain stems from a study of beta chain features in type 1 diabetes. About the study: Healthy donors resembled patients in age, gender and cell yields.

The study, taken as a whole, reports: In comparison with healthy donors, patients had naive, central memory and Treg TCRB repertoires that appeared more similar. VDJ junctions sequenced from type 1 diabetes patients showed fewer insertions and more deletions.

Reverse transcription of all isolated RNA meant that expressed TCRB transcripts were sequenced. Sequencing was performed with immunoSEQ multiplex PCR; in TCRdb, only in-frame clones are kept and a portion is missing. The sample has about 110,000 clones; roughly 43% are singletons. For this clone: Antigen specificity is unknown.

Germline CDR1 and CDR2: MNHNS and SASEGT. This CDR3 spans 13 amino acids. Trimming took off 8 bases at V and 9 bases at J, with 20 bases between the two ends. The receptor was isolated from a woman younger than 35 in good health. Sample: stem cell memory CD4+ T cells from blood. The V and J genes are TRBV6-1 and TRBJ2-7; D perhaps matches TRBD2 (6 bases). The CDR3 sequence is CASLTRGGFGQYF. Written as DNA, the CDR3 is TGTGCCAGCCTGACTCGAGGAGGGTTCGGGCAGTACTTC.